A single sample gave rise to the 2 T cell receptor beta chains below, sequenced in a study of vaccination effects on CD4 cells after COVID-19. Scientists isolated CD4+ T cells after a roughly 10-day culture period ended. Each participant received a vaccine that was either BNT162b2 or mRNA-1273, given as two doses. These receptors have no identified antigens. Sequencing was performed with immunoSEQ multiplex PCR; in TCRdb, only in-frame clones are kept and a portion is missing. The sample holds fewer than 60,000 clones, less than 80% seen once. Here the sequenced sample was CD4+ T cells from PBMCs cultured without peptide, taken after COVID-19 vaccination. These receptors all come from a human donor who received a COVID-19 vaccine.

In its sample, this clone was seen once. V is TRBV7-9 and J is TRBJ2-5; unclear D gene. Per the germline V gene, CDR1 is SEHNR and CDR2 is FQNEAQ (reference sequence). CDR3 size: 15 residues. Trimming shortened V by 0 bases and J by 4 bases, and 12 bases separated the two germline ends. The CDR3 bases are TGTGCCAGCAGCTTAGCAGGAGCATACAGAGAGACCCAGTACTTC. It translates to CASSLAGAYRETQYF.

V usage is TRBV5-5 and J usage is TRBJ1-4, with D maybe TRBD1 (5 bases). Trimming took 3 bases from V and 0 from J, leaving 24 bases between them. Germline values: CDR1 SGHKS, CDR2 YYEKEE (reference sequence). The CDR3 contains 20 residues. CDR3 nucleotide sequence: TGTGCCAGCAGCTCTTTCCACGGCCGGGGGAAAATTGCAACTAATGAAAAACTGTTTTTT. Amino acid sequence: CASSSFHGRGKIATNEKLFF.